Below are 6 T cell receptor beta chains sequenced from a single sample in a study of blood T cell repertoires in COVID-19. TCRdb keeps only in-frame clones here, not all; method: immunoSEQ multiplex PCR. The data contain more than 300,000 clones, more than 85% of them singletons. Source material: PBMCs or T cells enriched from blood (not recorded which). The source of these receptors is a woman in her 30s who had been exposed to COVID-19.

The gene calls are TRBV12-5 and TRBJ1-1; D might be TRBD1 (6 bases). The CDR3 length is 13 residues. Looked up from germline, CDR1 is LGHNT and CDR2 is FRNRAP. V shed 5 bases and J shed 1 base, with 8 bases lying between them. DNA for the CDR3: TGTGCTAGTGGTCACAGGGAGAACACTGAAGCTTTCTTT. The encoded protein is CASGHRENTEAFF.

The chain is built from TRBV5-4 and TRBJ1-2; TRBD1 aligns across 8 bases. The CDR3 totals 14 residues. Germline assignment: CDR1 SGHNT and CDR2 YYREEE (reference sequence). V dropped 4 bases and J dropped 2; count of bases not matched to a gene: 4. CDR3 protein: CASSRGQGNYGYTF. The CDR3 DNA reads as TGTGCCAGCAGCCGTGGACAGGGAAACTATGGCTACACCTTC.

This clone was observed once. J is TRBJ2-2 and V is TRBV27, with 8 nucleotides matching TRBD2. CDR1 MNHEY and CDR2 SMNVEV come from the germline V gene (reference sequence). V lost 4 bases to trimming and J lost 7 bases; unmatched junction nucleotides: 5. The CDR3 has 14 amino acids. The CDR3 DNA reads TGTGCCAGCAGTTACCTCGGGGGGGGCGGGGAGCTGTTTTTT. Amino acid sequence: CASSYLGGGGELFF.

The chain is built from TRBV5-4 and TRBJ1-2; possible D gene TRBD1, 5 bases. There are 14 residues in the CDR3. Germline lookup yields CDR1 SGHNT and CDR2 YYREEE (reference sequence). V gave up 2 bases and J gave up 5 bases, with 13 bases separating them. The CDR3 spells CASSLRQNLYGYTF. As DNA, the CDR3 is TGTGCCAGCAGCTTAAGACAGAACCTGTATGGCTACACCTTC.

The J gene is TRBJ2-3, the V gene TRBV5-4; D may be TRBD2 (6 bases). The germline V gene has CDR1 SGHNT and CDR2 YYREEE (reference sequence). This CDR3 contains 14 residues. V was cut by 0 bases and J by 7 bases, with 12 bases left in between. CDR3 region: CASSLDGGKNTQYF. CDR3 in DNA: TGTGCCAGCAGCTTGGATGGGGGGAAAAATACGCAGTATTTT.

The rearrangement uses TRBV6-5 and TRBJ1-2; the match to TRBD1 covers 7 bases. The germline V gene has CDR1 MNHEY and CDR2 SVGAGI. CDR3 size: 14 residues. V shed 6 bases, J shed 0 bases, and the junction held 4 bases outside the gene matches. In DNA form, the CDR3 reads TGTGCCAGCAGAGGGACAGAGTCTAACTATGGCTACACCTTC. Translated, it gives CASRGTESNYGYTF.